This section outlines one TCR beta chain sequence together with its context. V gave up 3 bases and J gave up 0 bases, with 9 bases separating them. From germline, CDR1 is DFQATT and CDR2 SNEGSKA (reference sequence). CDR3 length: 14 residues. TCRdb's table, derived via immunoSEQ multiplex PCR, lists solely in-frame clones and lacks some. The table lists 350,000 to 550,000 clones, over 75% of them singletons, with 1% to 1.3% in the top ten. The source of the sample is a study of blood T cell repertoires in COVID-19. Across the study: Specimens from acute and convalescent COVID-19 originated in the United States, Italy and Spain.

This receptor was obtained from a man aged 25-45 years who had recovered from COVID-19. The chain combines TRBV20-1 with TRBJ1-5; D gene unclear. The sequencing input was PBMCs or T cells enriched from blood (not recorded which). CDR3 coding DNA: TGCAGTGCTAGTGCCGGGAATAGCAATCAGCCCCAGCATTTT. This gives the protein CSASAGNSNQPQHF.